This is a list of T cell receptor beta chains from one sample in a study of shared clonotypes between healthy human individuals. Produced via immunoSEQ multiplex PCR; TCRdb's table is partial and in-frame only. The sample contains about 600,000 clones, nearly 97% of which appear only once. Sequencing was done on a sample of naive CD8+ T cells sorted from blood. The receptors originated from a woman aged 30 to 39 in good health. Each CDR3 is given with its conserved first and last residue. The D gene is left open where the match is weak. The size entry is marked missing in some rows and otherwise reads once, few, many or a size class.

TRBV29-1,NA,TRBJ2-7,NA,TGCAGCGCGGAGAGTCCCCTTTGGGACGAGCAGTACTTC,CSAESPLWDEQYF
TRBV30,NA,TRBJ1-4,NA,TGTGCCTGGAGTCTAATCCCACCTGGGGCAACTAATGAAAAACTGTTTTTT,CAWSLIPPGATNEKLFF
TRBV19,NA,TRBJ2-5,NA,TGTGCCAGTAGTATTGTTTGGGTAAGCGGAGAGACCCAGTACTTC,CASSIVWVSGETQYF
TRBV9,NA,TRBJ2-1,NA,TGTGCCAGCAGCGTATCCCAGAGCAATGAGCAGTTCTTC,CASSVSQSNEQFF
TRBV27,NA,TRBJ2-7,NA,TGTGCCAGCAGTTTAGCAGGGATTGGCGAGCAGTACTTC,CASSLAGIGEQYF
TRBV2,once,TRBJ2-1,NA,TGTGCCAGCCCGAAGCTACCTAGCCAGGATAATGAGCAGTTCTTC,CASPKLPSQDNEQFF
TRBV2,once,TRBJ2-7,TRBD1,TGTGCCAGCCGGGACAGGGGTTACTACGAGCAGTACTTC,CASRDRGYYEQYF
TRBV10-3,NA,TRBJ2-3,TRBD2,TGTGCCATCAGTGACCCTAGAAGCATATTAGCGGGAGGGCCGGCAGATACGCAGTATTTT,CAISDPRSILAGGPADTQYF
TRBV5-6,NA,TRBJ2-7,TRBD1,TGTGCCAGCAGCTTGATCTACAGGGGCGACGAGCAGTACTTC,CASSLIYRGDEQYF
TRBV7-9,NA,TRBJ2-2,NA,TGTGCCAGCAGCTTAGCGCGTAGCCTGGTCACCGGGGAGCTGTTTTTT,CASSLARSLVTGELFF
TRBV27,NA,TRBJ2-1,NA,TGTGCCAGCAGAGCGGAAGGCCCATCCTACAATGAGCAGTTCTTC,CASRAEGPSYNEQFF
TRBV5-1,once,TRBJ1-2,TRBD1,TGCGCCAGCAGCGACAGGGGCGCTTTTGGCTACACCTTC,CASSDRGAFGYTF
TRBV9,NA,TRBJ2-2,TRBD1,TGTGCCAGCAGCGTAGGAGGTTGGACAGGGGTCACCGGGGAGCTGTTTTTT,CASSVGGWTGVTGELFF
TRBV7-2,NA,TRBJ2-7,NA,TGTGCCAGCAGCCAATTTACCAACCCCTACGAGCAGTACTTC,CASSQFTNPYEQYF
TRBV2,NA,TRBJ1-1,NA,TGTGCCAGCAGTGTCGGTAGTGAAGCTTTCTTT,CASSVGSEAFF
TRBV18,NA,TRBJ2-7,NA,TGTGCCAGCTCACCGCAGGACGTAAGCTCCTACGAGCAGTACTTC,CASSPQDVSSYEQYF
TRBV28,NA,TRBJ2-1,NA,TGTGCCAGCAGTTTAGCCGGACAGCCGAATGAGCAGTTCTTC,CASSLAGQPNEQFF
TRBV7-6,once,TRBJ2-3,TRBD2,TGTGCCAGCAGCCGCTGGACTAGCGGTAGCACAGATACGCAGTATTTT,CASSRWTSGSTDTQYF
TRBV21-1,NA,TRBJ2-3,NA,TGTGCCAGCTTAGGTCTAGTGGAAACAGATACGCAGTATTTT,CASLGLVETDTQYF
TRBV30,NA,TRBJ2-7,NA,TGTGCCTGGAGTGTGGGACGGACCTACGAGCAGTACTTC,CAWSVGRTYEQYF
TRBV2,NA,TRBJ2-7,NA,TGTGCCAGCATTCCCCCTGAAAACTCCTACGAGCAGTACTTC,CASIPPENSYEQYF
TRBV28,NA,TRBJ2-3,TRBD2,TGTGCCAGTGGGACTAGCGGACTCACAGATACGCAGTATTTT,CASGTSGLTDTQYF